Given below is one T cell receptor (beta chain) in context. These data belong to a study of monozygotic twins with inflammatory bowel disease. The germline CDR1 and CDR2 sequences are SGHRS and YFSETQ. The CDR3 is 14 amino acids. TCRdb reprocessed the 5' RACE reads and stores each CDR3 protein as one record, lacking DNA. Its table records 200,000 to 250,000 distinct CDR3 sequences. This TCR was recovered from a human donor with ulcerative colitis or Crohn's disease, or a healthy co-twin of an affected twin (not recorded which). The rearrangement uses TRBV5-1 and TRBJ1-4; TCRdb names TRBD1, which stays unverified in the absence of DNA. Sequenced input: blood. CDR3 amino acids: CASRGQGMGEKLFF.